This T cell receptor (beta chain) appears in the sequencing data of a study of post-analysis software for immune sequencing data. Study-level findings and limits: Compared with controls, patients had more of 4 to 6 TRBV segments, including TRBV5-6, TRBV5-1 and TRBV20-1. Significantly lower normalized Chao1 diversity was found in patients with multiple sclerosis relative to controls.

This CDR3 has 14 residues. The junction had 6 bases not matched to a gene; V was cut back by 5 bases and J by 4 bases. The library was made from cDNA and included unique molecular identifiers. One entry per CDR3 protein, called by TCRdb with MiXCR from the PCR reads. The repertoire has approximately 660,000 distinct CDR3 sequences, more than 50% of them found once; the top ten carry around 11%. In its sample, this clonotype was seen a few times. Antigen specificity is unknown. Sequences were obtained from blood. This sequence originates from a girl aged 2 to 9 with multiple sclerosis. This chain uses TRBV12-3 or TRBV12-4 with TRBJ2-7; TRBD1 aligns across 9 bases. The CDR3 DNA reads TGTGCCAGCAGTCCGGGACAGGGTTGGTACGAGCAGTACTTC. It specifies CASSPGQGWYEQYF.